The T cell receptor (beta chain) under discussion was sequenced for a study of blood T cell repertoires in COVID-19. For the study at large: The origin of the acute and convalescent COVID-19 samples was the United States, Italy and Spain. T cells, B-cell-depleted T cells, or PBMCs provided the cDNA or gDNA that served as material.

Methods used by the authors: The assay estimated nucleated cells by amplifying reference gene primers. Profiling relied on immunoSEQ multiplex PCR, and the TCRdb table lists in-frame clones only, not all of them. The V and J calls and clone size come from that table; D and trimming were worked out from the DNA. The sample consists of approximately 170,000 clones, 65% to 85% of them appearing once. Germline trimming cut 5 bases from V and 3 bases from J; bases unmatched to any gene: 18. CDR3 length equals 18 residues. The germline V gene encodes CDR1 SGHNT and CDR2 YYREEE (reference sequence). The chain is built from TRBV5-4 and TRBJ1-2; 8 bases map to TRBD1. The TCR sequence derives from a man aged 60-69 years with active or convalescent COVID-19. The sample taken for sequencing was peripheral blood. The CDR3 sequence: CASSPLTWTGRIDYGYTF. The CDR3 DNA follows: TGTGCCAGCAGTCCTCTTACTTGGACAGGGAGGATAGACTATGGCTACACCTTC.